This TCR beta chain was observed in a study of cytomegalovirus exposure and HLA in healthy donors. The PCR made use of 60 Vbeta and 13 Jbeta primers. TCRdb's copy holds only in-frame clones and misses some; the assay was immunoSEQ multiplex PCR. The sample includes more than 150,000 clones, 82% of them seen just once. Notes on this clone: As yet, its antigen is unknown.

V gave up 6 bases and J gave up 7 bases, with 10 bases separating them. Germline CDR1 is DFQATT and CDR2 is SNEGSKA (reference sequence). CDR3 size: 11 residues. General study points: It was only CMV serostatus that was available as immune exposure information. Indistinguishable V segments such as TRBV6-2 and TRBV6-3 were excluded. Later analysis indicated greater clonal expansion among HLA-associated TCR beta chains than among equally common other chains.

The sequencing input was PBMCs. This TCR came from a man aged 40-49 years in good health and CMV-seronegative. V and J are TRBV20-1 and TRBJ2-1; D uncertain. The CDR3 here is CSAPLVNEQFF. CDR3 nucleotides: TGCAGTGCCCCCCTAGTGAATGAGCAGTTCTTC.